What follows are 28 T cell receptor beta chains derived from one specimen sequenced in a study of neurological immune-mediated disorders. One entry per CDR3 protein results from TCRdb running MiXCR on the 5' RACE reads. This sample has 60,000 to 80,000 distinct CDR3 sequences, with approximately 4.6% found just once. The sequenced material came from PBMCs. The receptors come from a woman aged 50 to 65 with multiple sclerosis.

This clonotype was counted many times. The chain has TRBV6-5 and TRBJ1-1; TRBD1 is a possible D gene (6 bases). CDR3 length: 16 amino acids. Between the trimmed V and J ends, which lost 4 bases and 5 bases, there was a span of 20 bases. CDR1 is MNHEY, CDR2 SVGAGI, per germline. The CDR3 bases are TGTGCCAGCAGTTCCTTGATTGTGGGGGCGCGGACTGAAGCTTTCTTT. This sequence encodes CASSSLIVGARTEAFF.

This clonotype was seen at least ten times. The chain employs TRBV6-5 and TRBJ1-2, with unresolved D. In germline, CDR1 is MNHEY, CDR2 SVGAGI. V was clipped by 0 bases and J by 8 bases, with 10 bases between them. CDR3 length: 13 amino acids. The CDR3 reads CASSYSPLGGYTF. The CDR3 bases are TGTGCCAGCAGTTACTCTCCTTTAGGCGGCTACACCTTC.

This clonotype appeared many times. This sequence joins TRBV5-1 and TRBJ2-5, with D unresolved. CDR1 is SGHRS, CDR2 YFSETQ, per germline. The CDR3 extends over 12 amino acids. V lost 4 bases, J lost 1 base, and 5 bases lay in between. The CDR3 DNA reads TGCGCCAGCAGCCAGACCCAAGAGACCCAGTACTTC. Residues: CASSQTQETQYF.

This clonotype was picked up a small number of times. This could be a read error, since a much larger clone is one nucleotide away. The J gene is TRBJ1-5, the V gene TRBV12-3 or TRBV12-4; D remains ambiguous. The V end was cut by 5 bases, the J end by 9 bases, with 20 bases between. The CDR3 length is 15 residues. The CDR3 nucleotides are TGTGCCAGCAGTATCCACTCTAAGGGAGATCGGCCCCAGCATTTT. It translates to CASSIHSKGDRPQHF.

This clonotype has at least ten counts. CDR3 coding DNA: TGTGCCACCAGTGATGCGGGACTAGGACGGGAGACCCAGTACTTC. Its translation: CATSDAGLGRETQYF. The genes are TRBV24-1 and TRBJ2-5; TRBD2 aligns across 8 bases. The CDR3 sequence is 15 residues long. Germline CDR1 KGHDR, CDR2 SFDVKD. Trimming took 3 bases from V and 5 from J; bases not matched to a gene: 7.

In this sample, this clonotype turned up many times. The chain has TRBV5-1 and TRBJ1-1; no clear D gene. Trimming stripped 1 base from V and 1 base from J, with 14 bases between. CDR1 and CDR2 from the germline V gene are SGHRS and YFSETQ. The CDR3 spans 16 residues. The CDR3 DNA reads TGCGCCAGCAGCTTGCAGCCCGGAGGAACGAACACTGAAGCTTTCTTT. Protein product: CASSLQPGGTNTEAFF.

This clonotype was picked up many times. The chain links TRBV11-2 to TRBJ2-7; no clear D gene. The CDR3 is 13 residues long. V shed 5 bases and J shed 6 bases, with 14 bases lying between them. Germline values: CDR1 SGHAT, CDR2 FQNNGV. The CDR3 DNA sequence: TGTGCCAGCAGCGCGATTTGGATTGGCGAGCAGTACGTC. Translated: CASSAIWIGEQYV.

In its sample, this clonotype was seen many times. The genes are TRBV2 and TRBJ2-1; 11 nucleotides line up with TRBD2. V was pared by 5 bases and J by 2 bases, with 5 bases of the junction left unmatched. Germline V gene data show CDR1 as SNHLY and CDR2 as FYNNEI. This CDR3 has 16 residues. CDR3 sequence reads: CASSIAGGLTYNEQFF. CDR3 DNA: TGTGCCAGCAGTATAGCGGGGGGGCTGACCTACAATGAGCAGTTCTTC.

This clonotype has a count of ten or more. J is TRBJ2-2 and V is TRBV28, with D perhaps matching TRBD2 (5 bases). Germline values: CDR1 MDHEN, CDR2 SYDVKM. Between the trimmed V and J ends, which lost 6 bases and 7 bases, there was a span of 18 bases. The CDR3 extends over 15 amino acids. CDR3 in amino acids: CASRSGSAGVGELFF. The DNA of the CDR3 is TGTGCCAGCAGGTCGGGATCGGCTGGGGTCGGGGAGCTGTTTTTT.

This clonotype was observed many times. J is TRBJ1-1 and V is TRBV5-1, with a weak D call TRBD1 (5 bases). This CDR3 contains 14 residues. Trimming removed 1 base from V and 4 bases from J, with 11 bases in between. Germline-derived CDR1 and CDR2 are SGHRS and YFSETQ. The CDR3 protein is CASSLRGTVTEAFF. CDR3 nucleotide sequence: TGCGCCAGCAGCTTGAGAGGGACGGTCACTGAAGCTTTCTTT.

This clonotype came up a few times. The rearrangement links TRBV12-3 or TRBV12-4 to TRBJ2-2; D remains ambiguous. V dropped 5 bases and J dropped 1 base, with 11 bases sitting between them. The CDR3 is 15 residues long. CDR3 nucleotide sequence: TGTGCCAGCAGTATCACATCTAGGAACACCGGGGAGCTGTTTTTT. Translating gives CASSITSRNTGELFF.

The table lists this clonotype with many counts. The gene calls are TRBV5-1 and TRBJ1-2; D remains unclear. Trimming took off 0 bases at V and 2 bases at J, with 11 bases between the two ends. This CDR3 is built from 15 residues. Per the germline V gene, CDR1 is SGHRS and CDR2 is YFSETQ. The CDR3: CASSLAPGSNYGYTF. CDR3 DNA: TGCGCCAGCAGCTTGGCCCCGGGATCGAACTATGGCTACACCTTC. The whole variable domain, remainder taken from reference TRBV5-1 and TRBJ1-2, is KAGVTQTPRYLIKTRGQQVTLSCSPISGHRSVSWYQQTPGQGLQFLFEYFSETQRNKGNFPGRFSGRQFSNSRSEMNVSTLELGDSALYLCASSLAPGSNYGYTFGSGTRLTVV.

This clonotype showed up many times. In DNA, the CDR3 is TGTGCCAGCAGTTCGACAGGGTGGAATGAAAAACTGTTTTTT. This codes for CASSSTGWNEKLFF. The chain uses TRBV6-6 and TRBJ1-4; TRBD1 matches at 7 bases. J was trimmed by 5 bases and V by 4 bases; bases with no gene match: 4. From germline, CDR1 is MNHNY and CDR2 SVGAGI (reference sequence). The CDR3 contains 14 residues.

At least ten counts were recorded for this clonotype. V gene TRBV12-3 or TRBV12-4 combines with J gene TRBJ1-1, with D tentatively TRBD1 (6 bases). The CDR3 length is 14 residues. V shed 3 bases and J shed 4 bases, with 12 bases lying between them. CDR3 region: CASSFLRGSTEAFF. As DNA, the CDR3 is TGTGCCAGCAGTTTCCTCAGGGGTAGCACTGAAGCTTTCTTT.

This clonotype was picked up many times. The chain recombines TRBV4-2 with TRBJ2-1; 9 bases are shared with TRBD2. The V and J ends lost 8 bases and 5 bases, in that order; junction bases with no gene match: 4. This CDR3 spans 13 amino acids. Germline V gene lookup returns CDR1 LGHNA and CDR2 YNFKEQ. The CDR3 here is CASEIAGDNEQFF. The CDR3 nucleotides read TGTGCCAGCGAGATAGCGGGGGACAATGAGCAGTTCTTC.

This clonotype came up many times. The rearrangement joins TRBV6-2 or TRBV6-3 to TRBJ2-3, with 7 bases matching TRBD2. Germline V lookup: CDR1 MNHEY, CDR2 SVGEGT. The J segment lost 6 bases and the V segment lost 5 bases, leaving 14 bases of the junction unmatched. CDR3 length: 16 amino acids. As DNA, the CDR3 is TGTGCCAGCAGTCGACCGACGGGGGGTCTTACTGATACGCAGTATTTT. Translated: CASSRPTGGLTDTQYF.

This clonotype was observed at least ten times. The genes are TRBV12-3 or TRBV12-4 and TRBJ1-4; D not certain. V gave up 2 bases and J gave up 4 bases, with 8 bases separating them. This CDR3 has 14 residues. CDR3 DNA sequence: TGTGCCAGCAGTTTAAGGACGATTAATGAAAAACTGTTTTTT. Translation: CASSLRTINEKLFF.

At least ten counts were recorded for this clonotype. This chain uses TRBV4-3 with TRBJ2-5; D is possibly TRBD1 (8 bases). This CDR3 has 18 amino acids. V was clipped by 0 bases and J by 5 bases, with 22 bases between them. Germline CDR1 reads LGHNA; CDR2 reads YSLEER. The CDR3 is CASSQDTLVGQGGETQYF. CDR3 sequence (DNA): TGCGCCAGCAGCCAAGATACCCTAGTTGGACAGGGAGGGGAGACCCAGTACTTC.

The V and J genes are TRBV2 and TRBJ2-3; 12 nucleotides agree with TRBD1. This CDR3 has 15 residues. Germline V gene sequence: CDR1 SNHLY, CDR2 FYNNEI. With V trimmed by 7 bases and J by 5 bases, 7 bases remained unmatched. CDR3 protein: CASTWDRGPRDTQYF. The CDR3 DNA reads as TGTGCCAGCACCTGGGACAGGGGGCCTAGAGATACGCAGTATTTT.

This clonotype was observed many times. This chain links TRBV9 with TRBJ1-1; the match to TRBD1 covers 11 bases. The CDR3 consists of 16 residues. Germline V lookup: CDR1 SGDLS, CDR2 YYNGEE. Trimming removed 4 bases from V and 3 bases from J; junction bases left unmatched: 8. This chain's CDR3 is CASSPSDRGLDTEAFF. In DNA form, the CDR3 reads TGTGCCAGCAGCCCATCGGACAGGGGGCTTGACACTGAAGCTTTCTTT. Drawing the rest from reference TRBV9 and TRBJ1-1, the complete variable domain is DSGVTQTPKHLITATGQRVTLRCSPRSGDLSVYWYQQSLDQGLQFLIQYYNGEERAKGNILERFSAQQFPDLHSELNLSSLELGDSALYFCASSPSDRGLDTEAFFGQGTRLTVV.

This clonotype was seen many times. This rearrangement joins TRBV11-2 to TRBJ2-7; 7 bases line up with TRBD2. The length of the CDR3 is 13 residues. CDR1 and CDR2 from the germline V gene are SGHAT and FQNNGV. With V trimmed by 5 bases and J by 0 bases, 1 base remained unmatched. DNA of the CDR3: TGTGCCAGCAGCCGGGGGGACTCCTACGAGCAGTACTTC. Its translation: CASSRGDSYEQYF.

With regard to this clonotype: Possible read error: a much larger clone is one base away. V usage is TRBV20-1 and J usage is TRBJ2-5; D is unresolved. The V end was cut by 2 bases, the J end by 2 bases, with 9 bases between. Germline CDR1 reads DFQATT; CDR2 reads SNEGSKA (reference sequence). The CDR3 contains 13 residues. CDR3 bases: TGCAGTGCTAGATCGTGGGAACAAGAGACCCAGTACTTC. Its protein is CSARSWEQETQYF.

Many counts were recorded for this clonotype. The gene calls are TRBV20-1 and TRBJ2-3; tentatively, D is TRBD1 or TRBD2 (6 bases each). This CDR3 comprises 13 residues. Germline assignment: CDR1 DFQATT and CDR2 SNEGSKA (reference sequence). V lost 6 bases, J lost 4 bases, and 14 bases lay in between. The CDR3 coding sequence is TGCAGTGCCGATCCCGGGGGCTCAGATACGCAGTATTTT. Its protein is CSADPGGSDTQYF.

The sample holds a few counts of this clonotype. At one end the junction does not follow the germline gene, possibly because of a read error. The chain employs TRBV7-2 and TRBJ1-5; a possible D gene is TRBD1 (6 bases). The germline CDR1 and CDR2 sequences are SGHTA and FQGNSA. The CDR3 is 17 amino acids. The CDR3 DNA reads TGTGCCAGCAGCTTATGGGGCAACAGGGAAGTCCCTCAGCCCCAGAATTTT. Protein: CASSLWGNREVPQPQNF.

This clonotype occurred many times. The V and J genes are TRBV28 and TRBJ1-1; no definite D call. V lost 8 bases, J lost 1 base, and 5 bases lay in between. The V gene's germline CDR1 is MDHEN and CDR2 SYDVKM. The CDR3 is 11 residues long. In DNA, the CDR3 is TGTGCCAGCGTAAAGAACACTGAAGCTTTCTTT. Amino acid sequence: CASVKNTEAFF.

This clonotype was seen repeatedly, ten times or more. The chain carries TRBV20-1 and TRBJ1-1; D uncertain. CDR3 length equals 14 residues. V was trimmed by 1 base and J by 0 bases, leaving 9 bases between them. The germline gives CDR1 DFQATT, CDR2 SNEGSKA (reference sequence). CDR3 residues: CSARVPGMNTEAFF. CDR3 in DNA: TGCAGTGCTAGAGTCCCGGGGATGAACACTGAAGCTTTCTTT.

The sample holds many counts of this clonotype. CDR3 amino acids: CASSTAAGGGYEQYF. Written as DNA, the CDR3 is TGTGCCAGCAGTACCGCGGCAGGGGGGGGATACGAGCAGTACTTC. This sequence joins TRBV28 and TRBJ2-7; D is perhaps TRBD1 or TRBD2 (7 bases each). The CDR3 is 15 residues long. V was cut by 5 bases and J by 4 bases, with 18 bases left in between. Germline loops: CDR1 MDHEN, CDR2 SYDVKM.

Ten or more counts support this clonotype. The V call is TRBV7-9, the J call TRBJ2-1; 9 nucleotides line up with TRBD1. The CDR3 extends over 16 amino acids. V dropped 0 bases and J dropped 6; count of bases not matched to a gene: 6. CDR1 and CDR2 (germline): SEHNR, FQNEAQ (reference sequence). CDR3: CASSLAYRGLSNEQFF. In DNA, the CDR3 is TGTGCCAGCAGCTTAGCTTACAGGGGGCTAAGCAATGAGCAGTTCTTC.